A single sample gave rise to the 22 T cell receptor beta chains below, sequenced in a study of blood T cell repertoires in COVID-19 (dated by TCRdb to about 2020). Library creation used the immunoSEQ multiplex PCR assay. The table comes from immuneACCESS by way of TCRdb, which keeps in-frame sequences with V and J called. Part of the clones is missing from these tables; in studies checked, under half for an unresolved V gene and the rest for unknown reasons. Within this sample are about 180,000 clones, with approximately 78% of them counted one time only. The biggest ten clones account for about 10% of the sample. Sequencing input: peripheral blood. These receptor sequences come from an elderly woman with COVID-19, enrolled during active disease.

The chain joins TRBV2 to TRBJ2-7; 11 positions agree with TRBD2. Germline CDR1 and CDR2: SNHLY and FYNNEI. J lost 3 bases, V lost 4 bases, and 8 bases had no gene match. The CDR3 is 16 amino acids. CDR3 protein: CASSGYSTSGSYEQYF. CDR3 bases: TGTGCCAGCAGTGGATATTCAACTAGCGGGAGCTACGAGCAGTACTTC.

The rearrangement uses TRBV10-3 and TRBJ2-2; 11 nucleotides agree with TRBD2. The germline V gene encodes CDR1 ENHRY and CDR2 SYGVKD. The CDR3 is 16 residues long. V shed 6 bases and J 3 bases; nucleotides not matched to a gene: 6. The CDR3 spells CAISRTSGGYTGELFF. The CDR3 DNA follows: TGTGCCATCAGCCGAACTAGCGGGGGATACACCGGGGAGCTGTTTTTT.

This sequence joins TRBV7-9 and TRBJ2-2; the D gene is possibly TRBD1 (7 bases). This CDR3 is built from 19 residues. Deletions cut 5 bases from V and 8 bases from J, with 30 bases between. Germline CDR1 reads SEHNR; CDR2 reads FQNEAQ (reference sequence). As DNA, the CDR3 is TGTGCCAGCAGCCCGGTACAGGGGAGGAAAACAACCACCACGGGGGAGCTGTTTTTT. This codes for CASSPVQGRKTTTTGELFF.

The chain employs TRBV19 and TRBJ2-4; 8 nucleotides agree with TRBD2. Germline values: CDR1 LNHDA, CDR2 SQIVND (reference sequence). J gave up 0 bases and V 3 bases, and 4 bases lay outside the gene matches. The CDR3 is 16 residues long. The CDR3 bases are TGTGCCAGTAGTATTGTAGCGGGGCTAGCCAAAAACATTCAGTACTTC. This encodes CASSIVAGLAKNIQYF. Complete variable domain (other parts from reference TRBV19 and TRBJ2-4): DGGITQSPKYLFRKEGQNVTLSCEQNLNHDAMYWYRQDPGQGLRLIYYSQIVNDFQKGDIAEGYSVSREKKESFPLTVTSAQKNPTAFYLCASSIVAGLAKNIQYFGAGTRLSVL.

In this sample, this clone turned up once. V and J are TRBV6-5 and TRBJ1-1; the D gene is possibly TRBD1 (6 bases). Trimming left V 5 bases short and J 1 base short, with 11 bases between. The CDR3 totals 14 residues. Germline V gene lookup returns CDR1 MNHEY and CDR2 SVGAGI. CDR3 bases: TGTGCCAGCAGTAGGACAGCCTGGAACACTGAAGCTTTCTTT. It specifies CASSRTAWNTEAFF.

As DNA, the CDR3 is TGTGCCAGCAGCGACAGGGGCAAATACGAGCAGTACTTC. This codes for CASSDRGKYEQYF. This chain links TRBV2 with TRBJ2-7, with TRBD1 matching 8 bases. V was clipped by 6 bases and J by 4 bases; unmatched bases: 5. CDR1 is SNHLY, CDR2 FYNNEI, per germline. The CDR3 runs to 13 residues.

This clone appeared a few times. In DNA form, the CDR3 reads TGCAGCGCCTGGACAGGGCTCTATGGCTACACCTTC. Amino acid sequence: CSAWTGLYGYTF. The chain uses TRBV29-1 and TRBJ1-2, with 8 bases identical to TRBD1. J was trimmed by 4 bases and V by 7 bases; bases with no gene match: 5. The CDR3 is 12 amino acids. Germline V CDR1 and CDR2: SQVTM, ANQGSEA. Supplemented by reference TRBV29-1 and TRBJ1-2, the full variable domain reads SAVISQKPSRDICQRGTSLTIQCQVDSQVTMMFWYRQQPGQSLTLIATANQGSEATYESGFVIDKFPISRPNLTFSTLTVSNMSPEDSSIYLCSAWTGLYGYTFGSGTRLTVV.

V usage is TRBV10-3 and J usage is TRBJ1-2; D is possibly TRBD1 (6 bases). Trimming cost V 0 bases and J 4 bases, with 15 bases left between them. Germline V lookup: CDR1 ENHRY, CDR2 SYGVKD. CDR3 length: 16 amino acids. CDR3 sequence reads: CAISESNGPQGYGYTF. DNA of the CDR3: TGTGCCATCAGTGAGTCGAATGGTCCACAGGGCTATGGCTACACCTTC.

The genes are TRBV15 and TRBJ1-1; the D is unclear. The V and J ends lost 4 bases and 4 bases respectively, with 10 bases between them. The CDR3 loop spans 13 amino acids. Germline-derived CDR1 and CDR2 are LNHNV and YYDKDF (reference sequence). The CDR3 loop reads CATSTGYPTEAFF. The CDR3 DNA sequence: TGTGCCACCAGCACGGGGTATCCCACTGAAGCTTTCTTT.

This clone was counted once. The chain is built from TRBV4-1 and TRBJ2-7; D is undetermined. Germline V lookup: CDR1 MGHRA, CDR2 YSYEKL. The CDR3 spans 13 residues. Trimming cost V 4 bases and J 7 bases, with 14 bases left between them. CDR3 sequence (DNA): TGCGCCAGCAGCCCCGAGGTAGCTCGAGAGCAGTACTTC. Encoded protein: CASSPEVAREQYF.

The rearrangement uses TRBV2 and TRBJ2-7; 7 positions match TRBD1. CDR1 is SNHLY and CDR2 is FYNNEI in the germline V gene. The CDR3 has 13 amino acids. With 2 bases clipped from V and 6 bases from J, the junction kept 4 bases outside the gene matches. This CDR3 reads CASSEPNRGEQYF. CDR3 bases: TGTGCCAGCAGTGAACCCAACAGGGGCGAGCAGTACTTC.

This chain joins TRBV7-8 and TRBJ2-7; D might be TRBD1 or TRBD2, each matching 9 bases. Trimming cost V 5 bases and J 3 bases, with 29 bases left between them. CDR1 SGHVS and CDR2 FQNEAQ come from the germline V gene. The CDR3 loop spans 19 amino acids. CDR3 sequence: CASSLPTGGGGRAVYEQYF. The CDR3 DNA is TGTGCCAGCAGCCTCCCGACAGGGGGAGGCGGGAGGGCCGTCTACGAGCAGTACTTC.

The CDR3 DNA reads TGTGCCAGCAGCTTAGGACAGGGGGAAATCACCGGGGAGCTGTTTTTT. Translated, it gives CASSLGQGEITGELFF. This chain links TRBV11-3 with TRBJ2-2; 9 positions agree with TRBD1. The V gene end was trimmed by 1 base and the J gene end by 4 bases; junction bases not matched to a gene: 4. From germline, CDR1 is SGHNT and CDR2 YENEEA. CDR3 size: 16 residues.

The J gene is TRBJ2-7, the V gene TRBV2, with D maybe TRBD2 (6 bases). The CDR3 totals 12 residues. Germline values: CDR1 SNHLY, CDR2 FYNNEI. V was trimmed by 7 bases and J by 3 bases, leaving 10 bases between them. This CDR3 is CASKGRGYEQYF. Here the CDR3 DNA reads TGTGCCAGCAAAGGGCGGGGCTACGAGCAGTACTTC.

This chain joins TRBV10-3 and TRBJ1-2, with D possibly matching TRBD1 (5 bases). Trimming stripped 3 bases from V and 8 bases from J, with 10 bases between. The CDR3 is made up of 12 amino acids. CDR1 and CDR2 (germline): ENHRY, SYGVKD. CDR3 loop: CAISEGREGYTF. CDR3 in DNA: TGTGCCATCAGTGAAGGCAGGGAAGGCTACACCTTC.

The V gene is TRBV10-3, the J gene TRBJ1-5; D not resolved. The CDR3 totals 12 residues. Germline CDR1 and CDR2: ENHRY and SYGVKD. V lost 3 bases and J lost 4, with 4 bases in between. CDR3 nucleotide sequence: TGTGCCATCAGTGATCGTAATCAGCCCCAGCATTTT. It translates to CAISDRNQPQHF.

The rearrangement links TRBV18 to TRBJ1-2; the D is unclear. CDR3 size: 14 residues. Germline values: CDR1 KGHSH, CDR2 LQKENI. V was cut by 4 bases and J by 1 base, with 10 bases left in between. The CDR3 DNA is TGTGCCAGCTCACTAGTTCAGGTTAACTATGGCTACACCTTC. Translated, it gives CASSLVQVNYGYTF.

The V gene is TRBV28, the J gene TRBJ2-3, with D unclear. CDR1 and CDR2 (germline): MDHEN, SYDVKM. This CDR3 spans 13 amino acids. V was shortened by 3 bases and J by 0 bases, with 4 bases between the two germline ends. The CDR3 region has the DNA TGTGCCAGCAGTTTCGGGAGCACAGATACGCAGTATTTT. Protein product: CASSFGSTDTQYF.

The rearrangement uses TRBV5-1 and TRBJ2-6; tentative D call: TRBD1 (5 bases). V shed 4 bases and J shed 1 base, with 9 bases lying between them. CDR1 and CDR2 (germline): SGHRS, YFSETQ. The CDR3 is made up of 15 amino acids. As DNA, the CDR3 is TGCGCCAGCAGCGTGACAGCTTCTGGGGCCAACGTCCTGACTTTC. This codes for CASSVTASGANVLTF.

The chain carries TRBV11-3 and TRBJ1-6; D is unclear. Trimming stripped 5 bases from V and 10 bases from J, with 12 bases between. Germline assignment: CDR1 SGHNT and CDR2 YENEEA. This CDR3 is 13 amino acids long. CDR3 sequence: CASSLWTGSPLHF. The CDR3 DNA is TGTGCCAGCAGCCTCTGGACGGGATCACCCCTCCACTTT. The entire variable domain, with the rest obtained from reference TRBV11-3 and TRBJ1-6, is as follows: EAGVVQSPRYKIIEKKQPVAFWCNPISGHNTLYWYLQNLGQGPELLIRYENEEAVDDSQLPKDRFSAERLKGVDSTLKIQPAELGDSAVYLCASSLWTGSPLHFGNGTRLTVT.

The rearrangement uses TRBV30 and TRBJ2-3; D is perhaps TRBD2 (5 bases). Trimming took off 3 bases at V and 5 bases at J, with 12 bases between the two ends. Germline loops: CDR1 GTSNPN, CDR2 SVGIG (reference sequence). The CDR3 sequence is 13 residues long. CDR3 loop: CAWRWESLDTQYF. CDR3 DNA: TGTGCCTGGAGGTGGGAGTCTTTAGATACGCAGTATTTT.

This chain joins TRBV7-8 and TRBJ2-6; D may be TRBD1 (6 bases). Trimming pared 10 bases from V and 0 bases from J, leaving 13 bases between. This CDR3 has 15 amino acids. Per germline, CDR1 SGHVS and CDR2 FQNEAQ. CDR3 in amino acids: CATARGYSGANVLTF. The CDR3 coding sequence is TGTGCCACCGCCAGGGGCTACTCTGGGGCCAACGTCCTGACTTTC.